The next 30 T cell receptor beta chains were all read from a single sample in a study of OX40 agonist ivuxolimab in advanced cancers. Produced via immunoSEQ multiplex PCR; TCRdb's table is partial and in-frame only. There are approximately 100,000 clones in the sample; around nine tenths occur only once, and roughly 0.3% lies in the top ten. Here the sequenced sample was CD4+ or CD8+ T cells sorted from blood, taken in a trial of the OX40 agonist ivuxolimab. These receptors originate from an adult with an advanced solid tumor such as melanoma, head and neck, liver or kidney cancer.

This chain connects TRBV18 to TRBJ2-3; the D gene is possibly TRBD1 (6 bases). This CDR3 has 15 residues. Deletions cut 0 bases from V and 7 bases from J, with 14 bases between. From germline, CDR1 is KGHSH and CDR2 LQKENI. CDR3 nucleotides: TGTGCCAGCTCACCACCGGGGGCTGGGGGACATACGCAGTATTTT. Amino acid sequence: CASSPPGAGGHTQYF. The full variable domain, its missing parts supplied by reference TRBV18 and TRBJ2-3, is NAGVMQNPRHLVRRRGQEARLRCSPMKGHSHVYWYRQLPEEGLKFMVYLQKENIIDESGMPKERFSAEFPKEGPSILRIQQVVRGDSAAYFCASSPPGAGGHTQYFGPGTRLTVL.

This chain connects TRBV28 to TRBJ2-3; D is possibly TRBD2 (5 bases). V lost 10 bases to trimming and J lost 1 base, with 9 bases between them. Germline V CDR1 and CDR2: MDHEN, SYDVKM. This CDR3 spans 12 amino acids. The CDR3 region is CATARGTDTQYF. Here the CDR3 DNA reads TGTGCCACCGCGCGGGGCACAGATACGCAGTATTTT.

The CDR3 nucleotides are TGTGCCAGTAGGCCAAGCGGGCCGGGGTGGGAGCAGTTCTTC. It yields the protein CASRPSGPGWEQFF. The rearrangement joins TRBV19 to TRBJ2-1; D possibly corresponds to TRBD2 (6 bases). Germline lookup yields CDR1 LNHDA and CDR2 SQIVND (reference sequence). CDR3 size: 14 residues. V was pared by 6 bases and J by 10 bases, with 19 bases between. Full variable domain (rest looked up from reference TRBV19 and TRBJ2-1): DGGITQSPKYLFRKEGQNVTLSCEQNLNHDAMYWYRQDPGQGLRLIYYSQIVNDFQKGDIAEGYSVSREKKESFPLTVTSAQKNPTAFYLCASRPSGPGWEQFFGPGTRLTVL.

The genes are TRBV4-1 and TRBJ1-5; D may be TRBD1 (6 bases). The CDR3 runs to 15 residues. V was pared by 0 bases and J by 8 bases, with 14 bases between. Per germline, CDR1 MGHRA and CDR2 YSYEKL. CDR3 in amino acids: CASSQDRQGWEPQHF. The CDR3 DNA is TGCGCCAGCAGCCAAGATAGGCAGGGGTGGGAGCCCCAGCATTTT.

The chain has TRBV5-4 and TRBJ1-2; possibly TRBD1 for D (6 bases). The CDR3 spans 15 residues. Trimming cost V 2 bases and J 0 bases, with 11 bases left between them. Germline CDR1 SGHNT, CDR2 YYREEE (reference sequence). CDR3 protein: CASSLYDRPNYGYTF. CDR3 in DNA: TGTGCCAGCAGCTTATATGACAGGCCTAACTATGGCTACACCTTC.

The chain is built from TRBV18 and TRBJ1-3, with D maybe TRBD1 (5 bases). With 3 bases removed from V and 2 bases from J, the gap between germline ends came to 8 bases. The germline V gene has CDR1 KGHSH and CDR2 LQKENI. This CDR3 comprises 14 residues. CDR3 protein: CASSPTETGNTIYF. CDR3 in DNA: TGTGCCAGCTCACCGACAGAAACTGGAAACACCATATATTTT.

The CDR3 is CASSQKTSGRDEQYF. In nucleotides, the CDR3 is TGTGCCAGCAGCCAAAAGACTAGCGGGAGGGACGAGCAGTACTTC. This rearrangement joins TRBV5-4 to TRBJ2-7; the match to TRBD2 covers 14 bases. V gave up 4 bases and J gave up 5 bases; unmatched junction bases: 5. This CDR3 comprises 15 residues. The germline V gene has CDR1 SGHNT and CDR2 YYREEE (reference sequence).

The chain employs TRBV7-2 and TRBJ2-3; D gene uncertain. The V end was cut by 1 base, the J end by 3 bases, with 5 bases between. The length of the CDR3 is 13 residues. CDR1 is SGHTA, CDR2 FQGNSA, per germline. DNA for the CDR3: TGTGCCAGCAGCTTAGAACGGACAGATACGCAGTATTTT. Translating gives CASSLERTDTQYF.

The rearrangement links TRBV29-1 to TRBJ2-1; D not certain. This CDR3 spans 14 amino acids. The V end lost 1 base, the J end lost 8 bases, and 15 bases lay between the germline ends. The germline gives CDR1 SQVTM, CDR2 ANQGSEA. The CDR3 protein is CSVEGWARTDEQFF. The DNA for the CDR3 is TGCAGCGTTGAAGGGTGGGCTCGGACCGATGAGCAGTTCTTC.

V gene TRBV29-1 combines with J gene TRBJ2-5, with no clear D. The CDR3 consists of 12 residues. V gave up 5 bases and J gave up 6 bases, with 13 bases separating them. CDR1 is SQVTM and CDR2 is ANQGSEA in the germline V gene. The CDR3 DNA is TGCAGCGTTTCGAGAAGCTCACAGACCCAGTACTTC. It encodes CSVSRSSQTQYF.

This chain uses TRBV28 with TRBJ2-3; D is unresolved. V shed 5 bases and J shed 3 bases, with 6 bases lying between them. Germline V lookup: CDR1 MDHEN, CDR2 SYDVKM. The CDR3 covers 12 residues. CDR3 bases: TGTGCCAGCAGTCCCCGAACAGATACGCAGTATTTT. As protein: CASSPRTDTQYF.

There are a few counts of this clone. The gene calls are TRBV11-2 and TRBJ2-1; 15 bases align to TRBD2. Per the germline V gene, CDR1 is SGHAT and CDR2 is FQNNGV. The CDR3 contains 18 residues. The ends lost 1 base at V and 14 bases at J; junction bases unmatched: 15. The CDR3 nucleotides read TGTGCCAGCAGCTTAGGGGACAGGGGACTAGCGGGAGGTTCGAGGGAGTTCTTC. Its translation is CASSLGDRGLAGGSREFF.

This chain links TRBV5-1 with TRBJ2-5; the D gene is possibly TRBD2 (5 bases). CDR3 length equals 13 residues. Trimming shortened V by 3 bases and J by 1 base, and 7 bases separated the two germline ends. Germline CDR1 SGHRS, CDR2 YFSETQ. The CDR3 DNA follows: TGCGCCAGCAGCTCAGCGGTCCAAGAGACCCAGTACTTC. It codes for CASSSAVQETQYF. The variable domain in full, with the rest retrieved from reference TRBV5-1 and TRBJ2-5, is KAGVTQTPRYLIKTRGQQVTLSCSPISGHRSVSWYQQTPGQGLQFLFEYFSETQRNKGNFPGRFSGRQFSNSRSEMNVSTLELGDSALYLCASSSAVQETQYFGPGTRLLVL.

The chain links TRBV5-4 to TRBJ2-5; 12 nucleotides align to TRBD2. Germline V CDR1 and CDR2: SGHNT, YYREEE (reference sequence). The CDR3 has 17 amino acids. The J segment lost 5 bases and the V segment lost 1 base, leaving 9 bases of the junction unmatched. CDR3 nucleotide sequence: TGTGCCAGCAGCTTGCGGCTAGCGGGAGGGCCGACGGAGACCCAGTACTTC. It yields the protein CASSLRLAGGPTETQYF.

This chain links TRBV2 with TRBJ2-7; D might be TRBD2 (6 bases). Trimming shortened V by 5 bases and J by 1 base, and 9 bases separated the two germline ends. Germline CDR1 reads SNHLY; CDR2 reads FYNNEI. CDR3 length: 13 amino acids. The CDR3 loop reads CASSFGGSYEQYF. The CDR3 DNA sequence: TGTGCCAGCAGTTTCGGGGGATCCTACGAGCAGTACTTC.

The rearrangement links TRBV6-1 to TRBJ2-5, with 8 bases that match TRBD1. The CDR3 totals 16 residues. J lost 5 bases, V lost 2 bases, and 10 bases had no gene match. Germline lookup yields CDR1 MNHNS and CDR2 SASEGT. The CDR3 loop is CASSEQNPGQAETQYF. The DNA for the CDR3 is TGTGCCAGCAGTGAACAAAACCCGGGACAGGCTGAGACCCAGTACTTC.

This clone occurred once. The rearrangement uses TRBV30 and TRBJ2-6, with D unclear. This CDR3 region has 14 residues. Per the germline V gene, CDR1 is GTSNPN and CDR2 is SVGIG (reference sequence). V lost 2 bases and J lost 0, with 5 bases in between. This chain's CDR3 is CAWSIASGANVLTF. The CDR3 nucleotides read TGTGCCTGGAGTATCGCCTCTGGGGCCAACGTCCTGACTTTC.

This clone was picked up one time. The chain joins TRBV19 to TRBJ1-1, with D unclear. Between the trimmed V and J ends, which lost 4 bases and 2 bases, there was a span of 11 bases. The CDR3 covers 14 residues. Germline CDR1 reads LNHDA; CDR2 reads SQIVND (reference sequence). In nucleotides, the CDR3 is TGTGCCAGTAGTAAGTCGGCAGCTAACACTGAAGCTTTCTTT. Translated, it gives CASSKSAANTEAFF.

The chain is built from TRBV28 and TRBJ2-5; a possible D gene is TRBD2 (6 bases). V gave up 8 bases and J gave up 9 bases, with 22 bases separating them. Germline V gene lookup returns CDR1 MDHEN and CDR2 SYDVKM. This CDR3 comprises 14 residues. CDR3 DNA sequence: TGTGCCAGCTGTCTAGCGAGGGCTTTAGGGGCCCAGTACTTC. It is translated as CASCLARALGAQYF.

The chain has TRBV19 and TRBJ2-7; 12 nucleotides line up with TRBD2. The CDR3 spans 13 residues. With V trimmed by 4 bases and J by 7 bases, 2 bases remained unmatched. Germline V gene data show CDR1 as LNHDA and CDR2 as SQIVND (reference sequence). The CDR3 DNA sequence: TGTGCCAGTAGTACCGGACTAGCGGGAGAGCAGTACTTC. This codes for CASSTGLAGEQYF.

The J gene is TRBJ2-5, the V gene TRBV5-1, with D possibly being TRBD1 (5 bases). Trimming removed 0 bases at V and 1 base at J, with 13 bases between. Per the germline V gene, CDR1 is SGHRS and CDR2 is YFSETQ. This CDR3 contains 16 residues. This chain's CDR3 is CASSLDRRRTQETQYF. Written as DNA, the CDR3 is TGCGCCAGCAGCTTGGACAGGAGACGTACCCAAGAGACCCAGTACTTC.

On this clone itself: Other nucleotide sequences in the sample specify the same CDR3. The V and J genes are TRBV7-2 and TRBJ2-2; no definite D call. The CDR3 runs 14 residues. CDR1 and CDR2 (germline): SGHTA, FQGNSA. With 3 bases removed from V and 1 base from J, the gap between germline ends came to 6 bases. The CDR3 protein is CASSFSGNTGELFF. The CDR3 bases are TGTGCCAGCAGCTTCTCGGGGAACACCGGGGAGCTGTTTTTT.

The chain combines TRBV4-2 with TRBJ2-7; TRBD2 might be the D (7 bases). CDR1 is LGHNA and CDR2 is YNFKEQ in the germline V gene. This CDR3 has 15 amino acids. V dropped 1 base and J dropped 3 bases, with 13 bases sitting between them. The CDR3 sequence: CASSQGGGGRYEQYF. The DNA of the CDR3 is TGTGCCAGCAGCCAAGGCGGCGGGGGCCGCTACGAGCAGTACTTC.

The CDR3 DNA reads as TGTGCCAGCAGCTCCGGGACTAGCAGACAGTACCAAGAGACCCAGTACTTC. This translates into CASSSGTSRQYQETQYF. The chain combines TRBV11-2 with TRBJ2-5, with 9 bases lining up with TRBD2. The CDR3 sequence is 17 residues long. Trimming removed 4 bases from V and 0 bases from J; junction bases left unmatched: 9. CDR1 and CDR2 (germline): SGHAT, FQNNGV.

The chain has TRBV28 and TRBJ1-2; D gene unclear. V lost 0 bases and J lost 4, with 12 bases in between. Germline values: CDR1 MDHEN, CDR2 SYDVKM. This CDR3 comprises 15 residues. CDR3 coding DNA: TGTGCCAGCAGTTTATGGGGCAGGCCTGCCTATGGCTACACCTTC. Amino acids: CASSLWGRPAYGYTF.

The chain recombines TRBV28 with TRBJ2-5; 7 positions match TRBD2. Germline V CDR1 and CDR2: MDHEN, SYDVKM. The CDR3 totals 15 residues. Unmatched junction bases numbered 5, after V lost 3 bases and J lost 1 base. The CDR3 here is CASSFAGALQETQYF. CDR3 nucleotides: TGTGCCAGCAGTTTTGCGGGAGCCCTCCAAGAGACCCAGTACTTC.

The V call is TRBV27, the J call TRBJ2-7, with D possibly being TRBD1 or TRBD2 (5 bases each). Trimming left V 5 bases short and J 7 bases short, with 18 bases between. The CDR3 sequence is 14 residues long. Germline loops: CDR1 MNHEY, CDR2 SMNVEV (reference sequence). CDR3 sequence reads: CASSTGTSVVEQYF. Here the CDR3 DNA reads TGTGCCAGCAGTACCGGGACCTCGGTGGTTGAGCAGTACTTC.

The rearrangement uses TRBV7-2 and TRBJ2-7, with a possible D match to TRBD2 (6 bases). Germline V gene data show CDR1 as SGHTA and CDR2 as FQGNSA. The V and J ends lost 1 base and 4 bases respectively, with 14 bases between them. This CDR3 comprises 15 residues. The CDR3 is CASSLVGGRFYEQYF. DNA for the CDR3: TGTGCCAGCAGCTTAGTTGGAGGGCGGTTTTACGAGCAGTACTTC.

The chain joins TRBV7-9 to TRBJ1-1; no clear D. Per the germline V gene, CDR1 is SEHNR and CDR2 is FQNEAQ (reference sequence). The CDR3 is 15 amino acids. V gave up 2 bases and J gave up 1 base, with 11 bases separating them. The CDR3 loop is CASSLSAAENTEAFF. The CDR3 DNA reads TGTGCCAGCAGCTTAAGCGCGGCGGAGAACACTGAAGCTTTCTTT. Supplemented by reference TRBV7-9 and TRBJ1-1, the full variable domain reads DTGVSQNPRHKITKRGQNVTFRCDPISEHNRLYWYRQTLGQGPEFLTYFQNEAQLEKSRLLSDRFSAERPKGSFSTLEIQRTEQGDSAMYLCASSLSAAENTEAFFGQGTRLTVV.

The chain recombines TRBV18 with TRBJ2-7; the match to TRBD2 covers 8 bases. CDR1 is KGHSH, CDR2 LQKENI, per germline. The V and J ends lost 3 bases and 3 bases, in that order; junction bases with no gene match: 7. This CDR3 has 15 residues. The CDR3 here is CASSPPAGAYYEQYF. In nucleotides, the CDR3 is TGTGCCAGCTCACCCCCAGCGGGAGCCTACTACGAGCAGTACTTC.